This T cell receptor (beta chain) was observed in a study of blood T cell repertoires in COVID-19. Study-wide context: COVID-19 samples, acute and convalescent, were from the United States, Italy and Spain.

A single count supports this clone. Losses at the gene ends were 7 bases for V and 5 bases for J; bases not matched to a gene: 13. The CDR3 is 15 residues long. Germline values: CDR1 MDHEN, CDR2 SYDVKM. TCRdb keeps only in-frame clones here, not all; method: immunoSEQ multiplex PCR. This sample has around 300,000 clones; 87% occur once, and the top ten carry 5.3%. This clonotype was sampled from a woman younger than 45 who had recovered from COVID-19. The chain recombines TRBV28 with TRBJ1-2, with 7 bases matching TRBD1. Material for sequencing was PBMCs or T cells enriched from blood (not recorded which). CDR3 in amino acids: CASKEQGVIWYGYTF. The DNA of the CDR3 is TGTGCCAGCAAGGAGCAGGGGGTTATCTGGTATGGCTACACCTTC.